Below, 29 T cell receptor beta chains from the same sample are listed, as sequenced in a study of control samples from healthy donors and cancer patients. The method was immunoSEQ multiplex PCR; TCRdb's version includes in-frame clones alone and lacks a portion of them. The sample has approximately 150,000 clones; roughly 86% are singletons. The sequenced sample consisted of PBMCs. These receptors were taken from a man aged 50-59 years with head and neck cancer.

The CDR3 spells CASSYSQNTEAFF. CDR3 in DNA: TGTGCCAGCAGCTACAGTCAGAACACTGAAGCTTTCTTT. This chain uses TRBV3-1 (or the pseudogene TRBV3-2) with TRBJ1-1; D call uncertain. This CDR3 contains 13 residues. V gave up 5 bases and J gave up 1 base, with 8 bases separating them. Per germline, CDR1 LGHDT and CDR2 YNNKEL (reference sequence).

The rearrangement uses TRBV7-9 and TRBJ1-6; D perhaps matches TRBD1 (5 bases). V shed 7 bases and J shed 9 bases, with 10 bases lying between them. The CDR3 is 12 residues long. Germline V gene data show CDR1 as SEHNR and CDR2 as FQNEAQ (reference sequence). Here the CDR3 reads CASTQGVSPLHF. CDR3 coding DNA: TGTGCCAGCACCCAAGGGGTTTCACCCCTCCACTTT.

This sequence joins TRBV7-9 and TRBJ2-3; 9 positions match TRBD2. The CDR3 length is 15 residues. CDR1 is SEHNR and CDR2 is FQNEAQ in the germline V gene (reference sequence). V was clipped by 3 bases and J by 2 bases; unmatched bases: 3. CDR3 sequence: CASSLTSGNTDTQYF. DNA of the CDR3: TGTGCCAGCAGCTTGACTAGCGGAAACACAGATACGCAGTATTTT.

This clone occurred a few times. The rearrangement joins TRBV6-6 to TRBJ2-2; D is tentatively TRBD1 or TRBD2 (5 bases each). Deletions cut 5 bases from V and 3 bases from J, with 19 bases between. Germline loops: CDR1 MNHNY, CDR2 SVGAGI (reference sequence). The CDR3 has 17 residues. The CDR3 loop reads CASSRDRPSGDTGELFF. The CDR3 coding sequence is TGTGCCAGCAGTCGAGACAGACCCTCCGGGGACACCGGGGAGCTGTTTTTT.

The chain has TRBV28 and TRBJ2-5; D possibly matches TRBD1 or TRBD2 (6 bases each). The CDR3 has 16 residues. Germline values: CDR1 MDHEN, CDR2 SYDVKM. V was clipped by 2 bases and J by 2 bases, with 15 bases between them. CDR3 residues: CASSLKGGREQETQYF. The DNA of the CDR3 is TGTGCCAGCAGTTTAAAGGGGGGCAGGGAGCAAGAGACCCAGTACTTC.

The CDR3 loop reads CATSDGSYEQYF. CDR3 sequence (DNA): TGTGCCACCAGCGACGGGAGTTACGAGCAGTACTTC. The rearrangement links TRBV24-1 to TRBJ2-7, with D possibly TRBD2 on 6 matching bases. This CDR3 has 12 residues. V was trimmed by 7 bases and J by 4 bases, leaving 10 bases between them. Per the germline V gene, CDR1 is KGHDR and CDR2 is SFDVKD.

The J gene is TRBJ2-5, the V gene TRBV11-2; 7 bases line up with TRBD2. The germline gives CDR1 SGHAT, CDR2 FQNNGV. V dropped 5 bases and J dropped 1; count of bases not matched to a gene: 10. The CDR3 contains 16 residues. The CDR3 here is CASSGAGDYFQETQYF. The CDR3 region has the DNA TGTGCCAGCAGCGGCGCGGGGGACTACTTCCAAGAGACCCAGTACTTC.

This chain connects TRBV29-1 to TRBJ1-1; no clear D gene. This CDR3 contains 13 residues. Trimming took 0 bases from V and 10 from J, leaving 15 bases between them. Germline V lookup: CDR1 SQVTM, CDR2 ANQGSEA. The CDR3: CSVEDRSPLGAFF. The CDR3 DNA reads as TGCAGCGTTGAAGACCGATCGCCCCTGGGAGCTTTCTTT.

J is TRBJ2-1 and V is TRBV5-6, with 10 nucleotides matching TRBD1. Germline lookup yields CDR1 SGHDT and CDR2 YYEEEE. The CDR3 consists of 15 residues. V lost 4 bases, J lost 4 bases, and 5 bases stayed unmatched. The CDR3 here is CASSPGQGRYNEQFF. The CDR3 region has the DNA TGTGCCAGCAGCCCGGGACAGGGGCGGTACAATGAGCAGTTCTTC.

The genes are TRBV28 and TRBJ2-6, with TRBD1 matching 9 bases. The germline gives CDR1 MDHEN, CDR2 SYDVKM. V shed 1 base, J shed 3 bases, and the junction held 10 bases outside the gene matches. The CDR3 has 19 amino acids. As DNA, the CDR3 is TGTGCCAGCAGTTTATCTGGGACAGGGTTCGCCGGTGGGGCCAACGTCCTGACTTTC. Translated, it gives CASSLSGTGFAGGANVLTF.

This chain joins TRBV9 and TRBJ2-1, with TRBD1 matching over 7 bases. The V segment lost 3 bases and the J segment 11 bases; nucleotides outside the gene matches: 8. The CDR3 extends over 13 amino acids. The germline V gene encodes CDR1 SGDLS and CDR2 YYNGEE. The CDR3 DNA reads TGTGCCAGCAGCGGTACGACAGGGCGTAAGCAGTTCTTC. Protein product: CASSGTTGRKQFF.

The DNA of the CDR3 is TGTGCCAGCAGTTTAACCCCAATCTACGAGCAGTACTTC. This codes for CASSLTPIYEQYF. The chain uses TRBV27 and TRBJ2-7; D not certain. The V end was cut by 2 bases, the J end by 3 bases, with 8 bases between. This CDR3 spans 13 amino acids. Germline V CDR1 and CDR2: MNHEY, SMNVEV (reference sequence).

V is TRBV11-1 and J is TRBJ1-2, with D perhaps TRBD1 (5 bases). From germline, CDR1 is SGHAT and CDR2 FQDESV (reference sequence). The CDR3 contains 14 residues. V gave up 2 bases and J gave up 3 bases, with 10 bases separating them. The DNA for the CDR3 is TGTGCCAGCAGCTTAATTGGGGGAGACTATGGCTACACCTTC. Its translation: CASSLIGGDYGYTF.

This chain joins TRBV27 and TRBJ2-5; 10 bases line up with TRBD2. The CDR3 has 16 amino acids. The V gene's germline CDR1 is MNHEY and CDR2 SMNVEV (reference sequence). V dropped 2 bases and J dropped 1; count of bases not matched to a gene: 4. The DNA of the CDR3 is TGTGCCAGCAGTTTACTAGCGGGAGAGGGCCAAGAGACCCAGTACTTC. This sequence encodes CASSLLAGEGQETQYF.

The V call is TRBV18, the J call TRBJ2-3; D gene uncertain. Germline V lookup: CDR1 KGHSH, CDR2 LQKENI. V gave up 6 bases and J gave up 2 bases, with 9 bases separating them. The CDR3 is 13 amino acids. The CDR3 nucleotides read TGTGCCAGCTCCCCCGGTAACACAGATACGCAGTATTTT. Residues: CASSPGNTDTQYF.

The gene calls are TRBV27 and TRBJ2-1, with TRBD2 matching over 12 bases. This CDR3 spans 16 amino acids. Germline V gene data show CDR1 as MNHEY and CDR2 as SMNVEV (reference sequence). Trimming at V came to 5 bases and at J to 5 bases, leaving 7 bases not matched to a gene. The CDR3 is CASSPGLAGRNNEQFF. CDR3 DNA sequence: TGTGCCAGCAGTCCAGGACTAGCGGGGAGAAACAATGAGCAGTTCTTC.

J is TRBJ1-5 and V is TRBV7-2, with no clear D. Germline assignment: CDR1 SGHTA and CDR2 FQGNSA. Trimming pared 5 bases from V and 0 bases from J, leaving 14 bases between. This CDR3 spans 16 amino acids. CDR3 amino acids: CASSPNRGYSNQPQHF. The CDR3, as DNA: TGTGCCAGCAGCCCCAACAGAGGGTATAGCAATCAGCCCCAGCATTTT.

The chain employs TRBV9 and TRBJ2-1; 9 bases map to TRBD2. The germline V gene encodes CDR1 SGDLS and CDR2 YYNGEE. CDR3 length: 15 residues. V lost 1 base, J lost 3 bases, and 2 bases stayed unmatched. The CDR3 region has the DNA TGTGCCAGCAGCGTACTAGCGGGAAGCTACAATGAGCAGTTCTTC. Amino acid sequence: CASSVLAGSYNEQFF.

This chain uses TRBV7-6 with TRBJ1-5, with TRBD1 as a possible D gene (5 bases). Per the germline V gene, CDR1 is SGHVS and CDR2 is FNYEAQ. The CDR3 runs to 15 residues. The V end was cut by 0 bases, the J end by 2 bases, with 8 bases between. The CDR3 region has the DNA TGTGCCAGCAGCTTAGCGCCGACAGGCAATCAGCCCCAGCATTTT. Protein: CASSLAPTGNQPQHF. Variable domain in full (rest from reference TRBV7-6 and TRBJ1-5): GAGVSQSPRYKVTKRGQDVALRCDPISGHVSLYWYRQALGQGPEFLTYFNYEAQQDKSGLPNDRFSAERPEGSISTLTIQRTEQRDSAMYRCASSLAPTGNQPQHFGDGTRLSIL.

Regarding this clone: The identical CDR3 is also encoded by other nucleotide sequences in the sample. The V and J genes are TRBV7-2 and TRBJ2-7, with a possible D match to TRBD2 (7 bases). Trimming stripped 4 bases from V and 9 bases from J, with 25 bases between. The CDR3 is 16 residues long. Germline CDR1 and CDR2: SGHTA and FQGNSA. Written as DNA, the CDR3 is TGTGCCAGCAGCTCGACTGGGGGCGGGGGCCGGGGCGCGCAGTACTTC. This gives the protein CASSSTGGGGRGAQYF.

The CDR3 region has the DNA TGTGCCAGCAGCGGGGGACAGCAGAACACTGAAGCTTTCTTT. It yields the protein CASSGGQQNTEAFF. The chain is built from TRBV7-6 and TRBJ1-1; 7 nucleotides match TRBD1. Losses at the gene ends were 5 bases for V and 1 base for J; bases not matched to a gene: 4. The V gene's germline CDR1 is SGHVS and CDR2 FNYEAQ. This CDR3 region has 14 residues.

The J gene is TRBJ1-3, the V gene TRBV30; 7 bases match TRBD1. Germline CDR1 and CDR2: GTSNPN and SVGIG (reference sequence). V shed 2 bases, J shed 0 bases, and the junction held 1 base outside the gene matches. The CDR3 consists of 14 residues. The CDR3 spells CAWSRDSSGNTIYF. CDR3 nucleotides: TGTGCCTGGAGTAGGGACAGCTCTGGAAACACCATATATTTT.

The chain combines TRBV10-2 with TRBJ1-6; D possibly corresponds to TRBD1 (6 bases). This CDR3 spans 16 amino acids. V lost 6 bases to trimming and J lost 0 bases, with 12 bases between them. The germline gives CDR1 WSHSY, CDR2 SAAADI. CDR3 loop: CASRRGGHSYNSPLHF. CDR3 bases: TGCGCCAGCAGAAGGGGGGGCCACTCCTATAATTCACCCCTCCACTTT.

V usage is TRBV3-1 (or the pseudogene TRBV3-2) and J usage is TRBJ2-7; 11 bases fit TRBD2. The V segment lost 1 base and the J segment 0 bases; nucleotides outside the gene matches: 8. CDR1 and CDR2 from the germline V gene are LGHDT and YNNKEL (reference sequence). The CDR3 consists of 18 residues. The CDR3 sequence is CASSQVPSGGSSSYEQYF. The CDR3 bases are TGTGCCAGCAGCCAAGTTCCTAGCGGGGGGTCGAGCTCCTACGAGCAGTACTTC.

The chain employs TRBV4-2 and TRBJ2-7, with D perhaps TRBD2 (6 bases). V lost 4 bases and J lost 3, with 13 bases in between. The CDR3 loop spans 14 amino acids. The germline CDR1 and CDR2 sequences are LGHNA and YNFKEQ. For the CDR3, the DNA is TGTGCCAGCAGCCGGGAGCGGAGGGACTACGAGCAGTACTTC. As protein: CASSRERRDYEQYF.

This chain joins TRBV25-1 and TRBJ2-7; D not resolved. The V end was cut by 1 base, the J end by 0 bases, with 7 bases between. The CDR3 consists of 14 residues. CDR1 MGHDK and CDR2 SYGVNS come from the germline V gene. Here the CDR3 DNA reads TGTGCCAGCAGTGAATTCCCAGTCTCCTACGAGCAGTACTTC. This sequence encodes CASSEFPVSYEQYF.

The chain is built from TRBV27 and TRBJ2-7; tentatively, D is TRBD1 (6 bases). This CDR3 has 14 residues. V dropped 3 bases and J dropped 4 bases, with 13 bases sitting between them. Per the germline V gene, CDR1 is MNHEY and CDR2 is SMNVEV (reference sequence). The CDR3 DNA reads TGTGCCAGCAGTTTGGACGGACAGAGATACGAGCAGTACTTC. Translated: CASSLDGQRYEQYF.

The V gene is TRBV5-1, the J gene TRBJ2-3; the D gene is possibly TRBD1 (5 bases). V lost 3 bases and J 10 bases, leaving 15 bases between the germline ends. Per germline, CDR1 SGHRS and CDR2 YFSETQ. The CDR3 runs 13 residues. The CDR3 DNA reads as TGCGCCAGCAGCTCCACGACGTCACAGGCGCAGTATTTT. Its protein is CASSSTTSQAQYF.

The chain couples TRBV7-8 to TRBJ2-1; a weak D match, TRBD1 (6 bases). V was pared by 1 base and J by 8 bases, with 15 bases between. The CDR3 totals 15 residues. Germline-derived CDR1 and CDR2 are SGHVS and FQNEAQ. This CDR3 is CASSLVGRGFYEQFF. CDR3 DNA: TGTGCCAGCAGCTTAGTTGGCAGGGGTTTTTATGAGCAGTTCTTC.